This record covers a single TCR beta chain. Its matching antigen is unknown. One end of the junction does not line up with germline, which may come from a read error. Time point here: before preoperative PTX-NDP chemotherapy. This entry comes from a study of esophageal squamous cell carcinoma under preoperative chemotherapy. Germline V gene sequence: CDR1 SGHVS, CDR2 FNYEAQ. The length of the CDR3 is 15 residues. TCRdb called the PCR reads again in MiXCR, with one record for every CDR3 protein. This sample has about 30,000 distinct CDR3 sequences, with roughly 52% found just once. Study-level findings and limits: Peripheral T cells migrating into the tumor appeared to partly supply post-treatment tumor-infiltrating lymphocytes.

The sample was taken from a patient given preoperative chemotherapy. The chain combines TRBV7-6 with TRBJ2-3; maybe TRBD2 (6 bases). The origin of this receptor is a human donor with esophageal squamous cell carcinoma. The donor label of this sample is uncertain. CDR3 DNA sequence: TGTGCCAGCAGCTCGGGAGCGTGGGGCACAGATACGCAGTATTTC. Translated, it gives CASSSGAWGTDTQYF.